One T cell receptor beta chain is described in this entry. Its antigen target is currently unknown. No base quality values were provided; no much bigger clone lies one nucleotide off. Genomic DNA was isolated using the Qiagen DNeasy kit from unsorted PBMCs as well as from negatively selected CD4+ and CD8+ fractions. Using primers that anneal to V and J segments, immunoSEQ multiplex PCR amplified the TCR beta CDR3 regions. Amplification bias was minimized using a synthetic immune receptor repertoire, and residual bias was removed computationally after sequencing. The published analysis was carried out like this. Custom Python scripts were used to quantify repertoire diversity as the Shannon entropy index. Unsorted, CD4+ and CD8+ repertoires were analyzed separately, except for combined analyses in which CD4+ and CD8+ sequences were merged in silico. Clonal expansion was defined as a frequency increase of at least 2-fold after treatment compared with C1D1, and clones undetected at baseline were assigned a pseudocount of 0.5. Singleton clones were defined as clones with 0 or 1 copy at C1D1, and non-singleton clones were defined as clones with 2 or more copies. Clones expanded in unsorted samples were labelled as CD4+, CD8+ or unknown by matching protein sequences in sorted samples from the same patient. Wilcoxon tests on paired samples were used to test changes in diversity from C1D1 to C4D1. The clones in this table, taken by TCRdb from immuneACCESS, are in-frame only. Not every clone is retained; where verified, under half of the shortfall comes from an unresolved V gene, and the cause of the rest is unknown. The DNA was the basis for D and trimming; V, J and clone size are from that table. The sample table holds 75,000 to 100,000 clones, of which around four fifths were seen once. Clones ranked in the top ten supply more than 10% of the sample.

In light of the paper, this sample's time point label describes: cycle 1 day 1 (C1D1), immediately before nivolumab initiation. Every trial patient had relapsed after autologous stem cell transplantation, and cohorts A, B and C differed in prior brentuximab vedotin exposure. The trial cohort included 50 or so patients with relapsed/refractory classical Hodgkin lymphoma, and each patient had a best overall response of complete response, partial response or progressive disease. In the multi-cohort phase II CheckMate 205 trial, trial patients received single-agent nivolumab. Best overall response was determined by an independent review committee according to the 2007 International Working Group response criteria. Trial PBMCs were collected immediately before nivolumab initiation (C1D1) and during therapy at cycle 2 day 1 and cycle 4 day 1. Peripheral blood was collected in 8 mL Vacutainer Cell Preparation Tubes, from which PBMCs were isolated by centrifugation and then cryopreserved.

This sample is drawn from a study of PD-1 blockade in classical Hodgkin lymphoma (dated by TCRdb to the early 2020s). About the study as a whole: Nivolumab dosing was 3 mg/kg intravenously every 2 weeks, continuing until either disease progression or unacceptable toxicity. The study used TCR beta sequencing and CyTOF to define a peripheral blood immune signature of response to PD-1 blockade in classical Hodgkin lymphoma. Study-wide conclusions, independent of this receptor: Newly diagnosed patients were reported to have lower baseline TCR diversity than healthy donors, and relapsed/refractory patients were reported to have lower baseline TCR diversity still. CD4+ but not CD8+ TCR diversity rose significantly by C4D1 (p=0.0027 vs p=0.16), most apparent in complete responders (p=0.02). The study was restricted to a single clinical trial cohort, and the causes of repertoire differences, possibly disease activity or prior therapy, were left undefined. Diversity was lower in patients who began nivolumab less than 1 year after ASCT, so these patients were left out of later analyses to avoid confounding by immune reconstitution. Among trial patients, those achieving complete response had baseline diversity similar to that of newly diagnosed patients, while diversity was significantly lower in partial responders and progressors.

The CDR3 goes from the cysteine to the phenylalanine over 13 residues. Of the read, only the CDR3 DNA is kept; its 39 bases are in frame from base 1. The germline V gene provides CDR1 MGHRA and CDR2 YSYEKL. Trimming removed 11 bases from V and 4 bases from J; the gene matches leave 7 bases unexplained. The sequence is built from TRBV4-1 and TRBJ1-4, and TRBD1 aligns with 7 junction nucleotides. The TCR originated in a human donor with classical Hodgkin lymphoma. The sequencing used peripheral blood mononuclear cells (PBMCs), collected at baseline. The DNA sequence is given as TGCGCCGGCGGGACAGCCGTTAATGAAAAACTGTTTTTT. Its protein is CAGGTAVNEKLFF.